The 2 T cell receptor beta chains given below trace back to one sample, sequenced in a study of T cells in Graves' hyperthyroidism and ophthalmopathy. Amplified TCR beta CDR3 regions derived from RNA transcripts. The primer set for the first-round RT-PCR of the TCR CDR3 was HTBI. MiXCR, applied by TCRdb to the multiplex PCR reads, yields one record per CDR3 protein. The table has approximately 270,000 distinct CDR3 sequences, approximately 15% seen once. The sequenced material came from blood. These receptor sequences come from a woman aged 40 to 49 with Graves' hyperthyroidism that later progressed to Graves' ophthalmopathy.

This clonotype was picked up many times. The chain couples TRBV3-1 to TRBJ2-1, with TRBD2 matching 11 bases. The CDR3 runs 17 residues. Germline values: CDR1 LGHDT, CDR2 YNNKEL (reference sequence). V was clipped by 2 bases and J by 6 bases; unmatched bases: 9. In DNA, the CDR3 is TGTGCCAGCAGCCAAACTATAGCGGGAGGGCCCTTCAATGAGCAGTTCTTC. It translates to CASSQTIAGGPFNEQFF.

This clonotype was counted many times. The CDR3 protein is CASNPERGGQSSTEAFF. The CDR3 DNA follows: TGTGCCAGCAACCCAGAACGTGGGGGTCAATCATCGACTGAAGCTTTCTTT. The chain has TRBV28 and TRBJ1-1; D may be TRBD1 (5 bases). From germline, CDR1 is MDHEN and CDR2 SYDVKM. This CDR3 is built from 17 residues. Trimming removed 7 bases from V and 5 bases from J, with 26 bases in between.